This TCR beta chain originates from a study of STAT3 mutations in large granular lymphocyte leukemia. General study results and limits: Treatment regimens differed across patients between samplings. TCR clonotype switching after therapy occurred in about 30% of the 18 patients. At least one immunodominant TCR beta clonotype appeared in every T-cell large granular lymphocyte leukemia patient. Some patients had dominant TCR clones larger than their STAT3 mutant burden.

This clone turned up a few times. As yet, its antigen is unknown. TCRdb's table, derived via immunoSEQ multiplex PCR, lists solely in-frame clones and lacks some. The sample holds some 10,000 clones, roughly 55% seen once. V gave up 4 bases and J gave up 8 bases; unmatched junction bases: 4. Germline CDR1 and CDR2: SNHLY and FYNNEI. This CDR3 is built from 12 residues. This chain connects TRBV2 to TRBJ1-2, with 7 nucleotides matching TRBD1. Material for sequencing was peripheral blood mononuclear cells. This TCR was recovered from a boy aged 5-17 years with T-cell large granular lymphocyte leukemia. Some clones in this sample may be carry-over from other donors' samples. CDR3 residues: CASSGRGRGYTF. The CDR3 bases are TGTGCCAGCAGTGGGAGGGGGCGAGGCTACACCTTC.